This T cell receptor (beta chain) emerged from a study of T-cell reconstitution after alpha-beta-depleted transplantation in children. Points from the study as a whole: After one year, T-cell counts and TCRbeta diversity mostly came from new T cells. The origin of high day-60 TCRbeta diversity in some patients lay in surviving recipient T cells and thymic progenitors. There were reportedly several hundred expanded graft clones from which alpha-beta T cells came about two months after transplant.

Unique molecular identifiers were used in preparing the TCRbeta library. TCRdb analysed the PCR reads with MiXCR anew, one entry per CDR3 protein. The sample has approximately 220,000 distinct CDR3 sequences, approximately 17% seen once. The CDR3 runs 14 residues. V lost 10 bases and J lost 4; bases outside the gene matches: 12. This clonotype was detected a few times. The antigen remains unidentified. The source is a male patient between 2 and 15 years old who had a stem cell transplant for acute lymphoblastic leukemia, so the T cells may come from the graft donor. The material was PBMCs, mostly from graft donor cells, obtained 360 days after TCRalphabeta/CD19-depleted stem cell transplant. The rearrangement links TRBV12-3 or TRBV12-4 to TRBJ1-2, with 7 bases that match TRBD1. CDR3 in DNA: TGTGCCACCGACGAGACAGGGATCCCCTATGGCTACACCTTC. As protein: CATDETGIPYGYTF.